The present entry profiles one TCR beta chain with its context. Antigen: not known. Libraries were prepared by immunoSEQ multiplex PCR; TCRdb keeps only in-frame clonotypes and omits some of them. The repertoire has 850,000 to 1,200,000 clones, roughly 80% of them found once; the top ten carry approximately 1.5%. This sample is part of a study of shared clonotypes between healthy human individuals. Whole-study context: Each donor's CD8 memory used one plate, CD8 naive two, each CD4 subset three. Study-wide points: Naive subsets tended to show greater estimated richness than memory subsets.

The length of the CDR3 is 15 residues. CDR1 is SGHRS, CDR2 YFSETQ, per germline. V gave up 3 bases and J gave up 8 bases, with 20 bases separating them. The TCR was taken from a man younger than 35 in good health. The rearrangement links TRBV5-1 to TRBJ1-2, with no clear D. Material: memory CD4+ T cells sorted from blood. Subset meaning: CD45RA-negative fraction. This CDR3 reads CASSYGGRSREGYTF. The CDR3 DNA reads TGCGCCAGCAGCTACGGAGGGAGGTCCCGGGAAGGCTACACCTTC. Full variable domain (rest looked up from reference TRBV5-1 and TRBJ1-2): KAGVTQTPRYLIKTRGQQVTLSCSPISGHRSVSWYQQTPGQGLQFLFEYFSETQRNKGNFPGRFSGRQFSNSRSEMNVSTLELGDSALYLCASSYGGRSREGYTFGSGTRLTVV.